The clone carrying this T cell receptor (beta chain) was seen more than once but under ten times. The source of the sample is a study of blood T cell repertoires in COVID-19. The CDR3 is made up of 15 amino acids. From germline, CDR1 is DFQATT and CDR2 SNEGSKA (reference sequence). V was clipped by 3 bases and J by 6 bases; unmatched bases: 11. Assay used: immunoSEQ multiplex PCR; TCRdb lists only in-frame clones, some missing. The sample yields under 250,000 clones, roughly nine tenths seen once. Input material: peripheral blood. The clonotype comes from a man aged 55 to 70 with acute or convalescent COVID-19. The chain combines TRBV20-1 with TRBJ1-2; TRBD1 matches 9 bases. The CDR3 bases are TGCAGTGCTAGTTTGGTGGGACAGGGTGTGAATGGCTACACCTTC. As protein: CSASLVGQGVNGYTF.